This T cell receptor beta chain stems from a study of blood T cell repertoires in COVID-19. Profiled with immunoSEQ multiplex PCR; TCRdb holds only in-frame clones, not every one. Of under 15,000 clones listed, roughly 84% are singletons. The CDR3 has 16 residues. Germline V CDR1 and CDR2: KGHSH, LQKENI. V lost 2 bases to trimming and J lost 3 bases, with 13 bases between them. This clone was seen just once. This chain links TRBV18 with TRBJ2-2; D is unresolved. The sequenced sample consisted of peripheral blood. This receptor was taken from a man aged 45-65 years with active COVID-19. The CDR3 nucleotides are TGTGCCAGCTCACCAGAGGCTCCTTGGTACACCGGGGAGCTGTTTTTT. Translation: CASSPEAPWYTGELFF. Complete variable domain (other parts from reference TRBV18 and TRBJ2-2): NAGVMQNPRHLVRRRGQEARLRCSPMKGHSHVYWYRQLPEEGLKFMVYLQKENIIDESGMPKERFSAEFPKEGPSILRIQQVVRGDSAAYFCASSPEAPWYTGELFFGEGSRLTVL.